These T cell receptor beta chains were read from a single sample in a study of cytotoxic CD8 clonotypes in ibrutinib-treated CLL. The method was immunoSEQ multiplex PCR; TCRdb's version includes in-frame clones alone and lacks a portion of them. The repertoire holds about 14,000 clones, under 75% seen once, with roughly 5.5% in the top ten. Sequences were derived from PBMCs, sampled before ibrutinib treatment. Receptor source: a human donor with chronic lymphocytic leukemia. CDR3s include the opening cysteine and the closing phenylalanine or tryptophan. The order of the fields is clone size, D gene, V gene, J gene, CDR3 protein, CDR3 DNA. D genes are given only for firm matches. Rows give clone size only sometimes, using once, few, many, or a class for an expanded clone.

once	TRBD2	TRBV27	TRBJ2-1	CASRGPWGGNEQFF	TGTGCCAGCAGGGGGCCCTGGGGAGGGAATGAGCAGTTCTTC
.	.	TRBV4-3	TRBJ1-2	CASSQDGIGESGILYTF	TGCGCCAGCAGCCAAGATGGGATTGGGGAGAGTGGAATTCTCTACACCTTC
.	.	TRBV28	TRBJ2-7	CASSLRSEQYF	TGTGCCAGCAGTTTACGGTCAGAGCAGTACTTC
once	TRBD1	TRBV7-2	TRBJ1-5	CASSRQGWNQPQHF	TGTGCCAGCAGTAGACAGGGTTGGAATCAGCCCCAGCATTTT
few	.	TRBV2	TRBJ1-2	CASTRGTVTNYGYTF	TGTGCCAGCACCCGAGGGACGGTCACTAACTATGGCTACACCTTC
.	.	TRBV15	TRBJ2-5	CATSTRDVETQYF	TGTGCCACCAGCACCCGGGACGTAGAGACCCAGTACTTC
.	.	TRBV4-2	TRBJ1-6	CASSQGAQVNSPLHF	TGTGCCAGCAGCCAAGGGGCGCAGGTTAATTCACCCCTCCACTTT
.	TRBD1	TRBV19	TRBJ1-5	CASSIGDRAGGQPQHF	TGTGCCAGTAGTATAGGGGACAGGGCGGGAGGACAGCCCCAGCATTTT
.	.	TRBV6-6	TRBJ1-5	CASNEGGPFGQPQHF	TGTGCCAGCAACGAGGGGGGACCCTTCGGGCAGCCCCAGCATTTT
.	TRBD1	TRBV18	TRBJ2-1	CASSPRQGYNEQFF	TGTGCCAGCTCACCACGACAGGGCTACAATGAGCAGTTCTTC
.	TRBD1	TRBV4-3	TRBJ1-2	CASSPGTARANYGYTF	TGCGCCAGCAGCCCCGGGACAGCCAGAGCTAACTATGGCTACACCTTC
few	.	TRBV19	TRBJ1-2	CASSLSQGGYGYTF	TGTGCCAGTAGTCTTTCACAGGGAGGATATGGCTACACCTTC
.	.	TRBV13	TRBJ2-7	CASSLGHTTYEQYF	TGTGCCAGCAGCTTAGGACATACCACCTACGAGCAGTACTTC
.	.	TRBV6-5	TRBJ1-3	CASKGSGNTIYF	TGTGCCAGCAAGGGATCTGGAAACACCATATATTTT
.	.	TRBV5-4	TRBJ2-5	CASSLLGRGAPQETQYF	TGTGCCAGCAGCTTGCTGGGCCGGGGGGCACCACAAGAGACCCAGTACTTC
.	TRBD2	TRBV5-4	TRBJ2-7	CASSPRSAGDPSYEQYF	TGTGCCAGCAGCCCCCGATCAGCGGGGGACCCCTCCTACGAGCAGTACTTC
.	.	TRBV6-5	TRBJ2-1	CASSSTGQNEQFF	TGTGCCAGCAGCAGTACGGGGCAGAATGAGCAGTTCTTC
.	.	TRBV7-7	TRBJ1-2	CASSPLDKYGYTF	TGTGCTAGCAGCCCCCTTGACAAGTACGGCTACACCTTC
.	.	TRBV5-1	TRBJ1-2	CASSLTDTQANYGYTF	TGCGCCAGCAGCTTGACAGATACCCAAGCTAACTATGGCTACACCTTC
.	TRBD1	TRBV18	TRBJ1-3	CASSPGQGVGNTIYF	TGTGCCAGCTCGCCCGGACAGGGTGTGGGAAACACCATATATTTT
.	.	TRBV6-1	TRBJ2-7	CASSQGFYEQYF	TGTGCCAGCAGCCAGGGGTTCTACGAGCAGTACTTC
.	.	TRBV7-9	TRBJ2-7	CASSSRVGQSYEQYF	TGTGCCAGCAGCTCTAGGGTGGGGCAGTCCTACGAGCAGTACTTC
.	.	TRBV11-2	TRBJ2-1	CASSLVGPGSYNEQFF	TGTGCCAGCAGCTTAGTAGGGCCAGGATCTTACAATGAGCAGTTCTTC